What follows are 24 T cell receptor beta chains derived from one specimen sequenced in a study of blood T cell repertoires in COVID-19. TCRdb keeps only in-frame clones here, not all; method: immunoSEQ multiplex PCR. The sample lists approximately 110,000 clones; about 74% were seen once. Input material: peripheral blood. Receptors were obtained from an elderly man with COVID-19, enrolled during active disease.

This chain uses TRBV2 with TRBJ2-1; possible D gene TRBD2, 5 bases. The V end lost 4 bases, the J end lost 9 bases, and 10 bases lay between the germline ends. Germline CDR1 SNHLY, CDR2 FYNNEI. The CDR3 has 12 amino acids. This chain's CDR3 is CASSVSEGEQFF. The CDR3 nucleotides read TGTGCCAGCAGTGTCAGCGAGGGTGAGCAGTTCTTC.

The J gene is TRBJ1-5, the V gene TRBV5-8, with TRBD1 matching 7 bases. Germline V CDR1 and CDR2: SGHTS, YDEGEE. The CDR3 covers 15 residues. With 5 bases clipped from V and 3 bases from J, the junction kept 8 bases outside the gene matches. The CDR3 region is CASSNGQANNQPQHF. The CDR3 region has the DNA TGTGCCAGCAGTAATGGACAGGCCAACAATCAGCCCCAGCATTTT.

CDR3 residues: CASSLGGATDTQYF. The DNA of the CDR3 is TGTGCCAGCAGCTTAGGCGGGGCCACAGATACGCAGTATTTT. V is TRBV7-9 and J is TRBJ2-3; D possibly corresponds to TRBD2 (6 bases). Germline V gives CDR1 SEHNR, CDR2 FQNEAQ (reference sequence). V gave up 1 base and J gave up 2 bases, with 7 bases separating them. This CDR3 contains 14 residues.

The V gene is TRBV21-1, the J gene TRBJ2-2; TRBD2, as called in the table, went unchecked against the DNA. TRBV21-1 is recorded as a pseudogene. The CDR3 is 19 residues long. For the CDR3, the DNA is TGTGCCAGCAGCAAAGTCCTCACTAGCGGACCTAGGAACACCGGGGAGCTGTTTTTT. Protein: CASSKVLTSGPRNTGELFF.

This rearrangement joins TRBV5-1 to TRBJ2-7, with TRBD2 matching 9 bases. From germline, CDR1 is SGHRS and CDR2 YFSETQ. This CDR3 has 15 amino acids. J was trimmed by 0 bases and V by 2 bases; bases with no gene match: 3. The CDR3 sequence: CASSFWTSDSYEQYF. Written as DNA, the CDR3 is TGCGCCAGCAGCTTCTGGACTAGCGACTCCTACGAGCAGTACTTC.

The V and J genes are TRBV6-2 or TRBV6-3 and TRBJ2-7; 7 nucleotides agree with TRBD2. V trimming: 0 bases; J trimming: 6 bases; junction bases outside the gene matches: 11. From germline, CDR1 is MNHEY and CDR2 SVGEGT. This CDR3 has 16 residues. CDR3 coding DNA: TGTGCCAGCAGTTACTCCAAGGGTGGGAGGGCCTCCGAGCAGTACTTC. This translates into CASSYSKGGRASEQYF.

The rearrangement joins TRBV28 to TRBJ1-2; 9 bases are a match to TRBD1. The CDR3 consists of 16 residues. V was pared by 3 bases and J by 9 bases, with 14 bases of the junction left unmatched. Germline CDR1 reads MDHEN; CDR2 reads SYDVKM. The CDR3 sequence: CASSFRQGGRFRSYTF. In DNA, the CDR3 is TGTGCCAGCAGTTTCAGACAGGGGGGCCGCTTTAGAAGCTACACCTTC.

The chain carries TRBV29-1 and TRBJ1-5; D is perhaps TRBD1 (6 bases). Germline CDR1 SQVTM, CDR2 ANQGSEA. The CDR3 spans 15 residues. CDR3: CRVDRPPRSNQPQHF. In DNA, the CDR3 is TGCAGGGTCGACAGGCCTCCCCGTAGCAATCAGCCCCAGCATTTT.

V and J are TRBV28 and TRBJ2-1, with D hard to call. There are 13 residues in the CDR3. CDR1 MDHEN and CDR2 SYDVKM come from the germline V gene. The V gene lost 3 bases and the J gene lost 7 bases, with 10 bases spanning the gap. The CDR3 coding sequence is TGTGCCAGCAGTTTGTCGAGCCGAAATGAGCAGTTCTTC. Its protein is CASSLSSRNEQFF.

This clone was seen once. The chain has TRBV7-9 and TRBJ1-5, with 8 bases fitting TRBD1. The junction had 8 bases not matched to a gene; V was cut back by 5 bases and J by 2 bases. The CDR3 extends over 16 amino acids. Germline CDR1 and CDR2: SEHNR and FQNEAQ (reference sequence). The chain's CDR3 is CASSTGQGEGNQPQHF. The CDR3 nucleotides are TGTGCCAGCAGCACCGGACAGGGCGAGGGCAATCAGCCCCAGCATTTT.

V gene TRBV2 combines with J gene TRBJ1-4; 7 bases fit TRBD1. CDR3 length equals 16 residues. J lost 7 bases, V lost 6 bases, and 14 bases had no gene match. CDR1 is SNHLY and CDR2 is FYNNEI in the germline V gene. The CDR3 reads CASSDPQGRRGEKLFF. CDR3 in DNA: TGTGCCAGCAGCGATCCACAGGGGAGACGGGGTGAAAAACTGTTTTTT.

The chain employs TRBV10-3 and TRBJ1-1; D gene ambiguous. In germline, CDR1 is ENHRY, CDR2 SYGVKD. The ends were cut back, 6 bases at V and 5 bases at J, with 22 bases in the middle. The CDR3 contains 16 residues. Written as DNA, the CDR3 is TGTGCCATCAGCGGGGTTAGGACCGAGTTAAGGACTGAAGCTTTCTTT. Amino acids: CAISGVRTELRTEAFF.

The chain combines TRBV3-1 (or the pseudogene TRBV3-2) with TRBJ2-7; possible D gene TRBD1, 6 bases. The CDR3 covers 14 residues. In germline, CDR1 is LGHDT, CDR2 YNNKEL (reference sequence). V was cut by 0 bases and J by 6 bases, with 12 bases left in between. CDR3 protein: CASSQDRGRGEQYF. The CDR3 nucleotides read TGTGCCAGCAGCCAAGACAGGGGTAGGGGCGAGCAGTACTTC.

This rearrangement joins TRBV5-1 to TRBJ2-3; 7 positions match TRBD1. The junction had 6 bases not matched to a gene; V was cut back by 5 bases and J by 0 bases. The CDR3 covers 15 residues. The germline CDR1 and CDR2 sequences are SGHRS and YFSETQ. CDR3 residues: CASRITGQSTDTQYF. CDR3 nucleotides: TGCGCCAGCAGAATTACGGGACAGAGCACAGATACGCAGTATTTT.

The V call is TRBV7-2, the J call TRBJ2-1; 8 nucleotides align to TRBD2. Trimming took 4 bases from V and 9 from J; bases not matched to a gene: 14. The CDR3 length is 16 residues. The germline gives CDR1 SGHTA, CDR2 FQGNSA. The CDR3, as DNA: TGTGCCAGCAGCTCCATAATAGCGGGAAACATCGGTGAGCAGTTCTTC. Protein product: CASSSIIAGNIGEQFF.

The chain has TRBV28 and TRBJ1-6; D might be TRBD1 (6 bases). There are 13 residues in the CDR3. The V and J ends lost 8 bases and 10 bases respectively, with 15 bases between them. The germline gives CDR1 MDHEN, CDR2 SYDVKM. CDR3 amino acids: CASLRGAGSPLHF. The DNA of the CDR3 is TGTGCCAGCCTCAGGGGCGCGGGCTCACCCCTCCACTTT.

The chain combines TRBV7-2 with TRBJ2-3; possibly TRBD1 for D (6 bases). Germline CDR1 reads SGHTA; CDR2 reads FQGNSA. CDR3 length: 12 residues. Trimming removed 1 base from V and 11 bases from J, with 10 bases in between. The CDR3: CASSLDRVQQYF. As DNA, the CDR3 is TGTGCCAGCAGCTTAGACAGGGTTCAGCAGTATTTT.

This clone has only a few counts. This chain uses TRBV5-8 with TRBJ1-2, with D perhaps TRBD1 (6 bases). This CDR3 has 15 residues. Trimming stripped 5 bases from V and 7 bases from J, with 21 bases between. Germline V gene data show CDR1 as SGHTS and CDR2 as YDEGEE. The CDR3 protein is CASRPWGGPTSGYTF. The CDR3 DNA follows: TGTGCCAGCAGGCCTTGGGGGGGCCCGACTAGTGGCTACACCTTC.

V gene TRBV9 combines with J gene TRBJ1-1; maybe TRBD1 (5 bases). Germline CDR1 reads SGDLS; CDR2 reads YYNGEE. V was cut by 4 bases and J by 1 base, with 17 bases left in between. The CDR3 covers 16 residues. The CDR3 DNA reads TGTGCCAGCAGCCCCTTGAGGGAGGGGAGGAACACTGAAGCTTTCTTT. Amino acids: CASSPLREGRNTEAFF.

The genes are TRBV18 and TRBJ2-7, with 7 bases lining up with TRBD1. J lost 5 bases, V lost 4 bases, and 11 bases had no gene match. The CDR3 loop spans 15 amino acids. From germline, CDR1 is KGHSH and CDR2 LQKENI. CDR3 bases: TGTGCCAGCTCACAGCGTAGGACAGGTGTCGACGAGCAGTACTTC. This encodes CASSQRRTGVDEQYF. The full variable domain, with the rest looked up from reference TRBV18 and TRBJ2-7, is NAGVMQNPRHLVRRRGQEARLRCSPMKGHSHVYWYRQLPEEGLKFMVYLQKENIIDESGMPKERFSAEFPKEGPSILRIQQVVRGDSAAYFCASSQRRTGVDEQYFGPGTRLTVT.

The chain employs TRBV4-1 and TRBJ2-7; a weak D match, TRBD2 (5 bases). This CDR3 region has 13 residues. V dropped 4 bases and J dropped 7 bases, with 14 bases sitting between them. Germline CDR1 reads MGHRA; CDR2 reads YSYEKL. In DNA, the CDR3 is TGCGCCAGCAGCCTTTCAGGAGGTAGAGAGCAGTACTTC. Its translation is CASSLSGGREQYF.

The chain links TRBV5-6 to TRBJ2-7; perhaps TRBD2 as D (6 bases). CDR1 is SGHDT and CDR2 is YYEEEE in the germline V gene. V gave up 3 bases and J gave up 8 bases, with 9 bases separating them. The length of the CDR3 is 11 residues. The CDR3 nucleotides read TGTGCCAGCAGCTCGGGGGTACAGCAGTACTTC. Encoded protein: CASSSGVQQYF.

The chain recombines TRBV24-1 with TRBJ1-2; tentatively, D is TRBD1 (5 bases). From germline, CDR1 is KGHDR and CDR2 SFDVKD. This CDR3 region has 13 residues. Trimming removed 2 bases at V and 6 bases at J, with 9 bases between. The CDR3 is CATSDWQGDGYTF. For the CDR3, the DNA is TGTGCCACCAGTGATTGGCAGGGCGATGGCTACACCTTC.

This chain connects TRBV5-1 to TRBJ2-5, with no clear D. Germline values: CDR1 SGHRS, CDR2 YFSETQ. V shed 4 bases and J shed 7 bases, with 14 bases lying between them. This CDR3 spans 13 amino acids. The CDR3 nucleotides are TGCGCCAGCAGCCTGGGTGAAGTCGGGACCCAGTACTTC. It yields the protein CASSLGEVGTQYF.